This is a list of T cell receptor beta chains from one sample in a study of radiotherapy plus CTLA-4 blockade in lung cancer. Clones were sequenced by immunoSEQ multiplex PCR, and TCRdb holds only the in-frame ones, with some missing. The sample has approximately 90,000 clones, under 90% seen once. Sequencing was performed on peripheral blood, taken from a patient treated with radiotherapy plus ipilimumab. These receptors all stem from a human donor with non-small cell lung cancer who had stable disease on radiotherapy plus ipilimumab. CDR3s include the opening cysteine and the closing phenylalanine or tryptophan. A D gene is named only where the DNA matches it firmly. Only part of the rows carry a size: once, few, many, or a class if the clone is expanded.

D: .
size: .
J: TRBJ1-6
V: TRBV27
DNA: TGTGCCAGCAGTTCCCGGGCCGGGAGCTCCTATAATTCACCCCTCCACTTT
CDR3: CASSSRAGSSYNSPLHF

D: .
size: .
J: TRBJ1-2
V: TRBV7-9
DNA: TGTGCCAGCAGCTTATGGGACGGCTATGGCTACACCTTC
CDR3: CASSLWDGYGYTF

D: TRBD2
size: few
J: TRBJ2-5
V: TRBV15
DNA: TGTGCCGCCGGGGGGGTGGTGGGTGAGACCCAGTACTTC
CDR3: CAAGGVVGETQYF

D: .
size: .
J: TRBJ1-1
V: TRBV29-1
DNA: TGCAGCGTTGATTCGGGAGCTTTCTTT
CDR3: CSVDSGAFF

D: .
size: .
J: TRBJ1-1
V: TRBV7-3
DNA: TGTGCCAGCAGCTTAAGCGGGGGATCCACTGAAGCTTTCTTT
CDR3: CASSLSGGSTEAFF

D: TRBD2
size: .
J: TRBJ2-3
V: TRBV5-5
DNA: TGTGCCAGCAGCTTGGAACTAGCGGGAGGTGGAGATACGCAGTATTTT
CDR3: CASSLELAGGGDTQYF

D: .
size: .
J: TRBJ2-3
V: TRBV27
DNA: TGTGCCAGCAGTGACGGCACAGATACGCAGTATTTT
CDR3: CASSDGTDTQYF

D: TRBD2
size: once
J: TRBJ2-1
V: TRBV29-1
DNA: TGCAGCGTTGGCGGGGGGGCGGTCAATGAGCAGTTCTTC
CDR3: CSVGGGAVNEQFF

D: TRBD1
size: .
J: TRBJ1-1
V: TRBV7-9
DNA: TGTGCCAGCAGCATGGGACAGGGTAACCCTGAAGCTTTCTTT
CDR3: CASSMGQGNPEAFF

D: .
size: .
J: TRBJ1-6
V: TRBV18
DNA: TGTGCCAGCTCACCGGCGGCGTATAATTCACCCCTCCACTTT
CDR3: CASSPAAYNSPLHF

D: TRBD1
size: .
J: TRBJ1-4
V: TRBV18
DNA: TGTGCCAGCTCACCGATCCGACAGGGGTCTGAAAAACTGTTTTTT
CDR3: CASSPIRQGSEKLFF

D: .
size: .
J: TRBJ1-2
V: TRBV13
DNA: TGTGCCAGCAGCTTAGCCGTTAGTGGCTACACCTTC
CDR3: CASSLAVSGYTF

D: TRBD2
size: once
J: TRBJ2-1
V: TRBV7-8
DNA: TGTGCCAGCAGCTTAGCCGGGAGGTACAATGAGCAGTTCTTC
CDR3: CASSLAGRYNEQFF

D: TRBD2
size: .
J: TRBJ2-5
V: TRBV28
DNA: TGTGCCAGCGCCTTGGGGGGGACGGGAGAGACCCAGTACTTC
CDR3: CASALGGTGETQYF

D: .
size: .
J: TRBJ2-5
V: TRBV6-1
DNA: TGTGCCAGCAGTGAAGACATAAGGGGCCGAGAGACCCAGTACTTC
CDR3: CASSEDIRGRETQYF

D: TRBD1
size: .
J: TRBJ1-4
V: TRBV5-1
DNA: TGCGCCAGTAGCTTGGACAGGGAAAAACTGTTTTTT
CDR3: CASSLDREKLFF

D: TRBD2
size: .
J: TRBJ2-5
V: TRBV4-2
DNA: TGTGCCAGCAGCCCCCGGACTAGCGGGGGGGAGCCCCAAGAGACCCAGTACTTC
CDR3: CASSPRTSGGEPQETQYF

D: TRBD1
size: once
J: TRBJ2-7
V: TRBV6-5
DNA: TGTGCCAGCAGCCGGGACAGGATCTCCTACGAGCAGTACTTC
CDR3: CASSRDRISYEQYF

D: .
size: .
J: TRBJ1-3
V: TRBV30
DNA: TGTGCCTGGAGTGCTTCAGTGAGCTCTGGAAACACCATATATTTT
CDR3: CAWSASVSSGNTIYF

D: .
size: .
J: TRBJ2-2
V: TRBV5-5
DNA: TGTGCCAGCAGCACGAACCAGGGGGGGAACACCGGGGAGCTGTTTTTT
CDR3: CASSTNQGGNTGELFF

D: TRBD1
size: few
J: TRBJ2-2
V: TRBV7-2
DNA: TGTGCCAGCAGCTTCTCACAGGGGGGAACCGGGGAGCTGTTTTTT
CDR3: CASSFSQGGTGELFF

D: .
size: .
J: TRBJ2-5
V: TRBV5-1
DNA: TGCGCCAGCAACAAAGGTGCTGCAGACCAAGAGACCCAGTACTTC
CDR3: CASNKGAADQETQYF

D: .
size: .
J: TRBJ2-2
V: TRBV5-5
DNA: TGTGCCAGCAGTATCAGGACAGCTGCGAACACCGGGGAGCTGTTTTTT
CDR3: CASSIRTAANTGELFF

D: TRBD1
size: .
J: TRBJ1-6
V: TRBV10-3
DNA: TGTGCCATCAGTGAGTCCGAGGGGACAGGGTCTTATTCACCCCTCCACTTT
CDR3: CAISESEGTGSYSPLHF

D: TRBD2
size: .
J: TRBJ2-7
V: TRBV6-5
DNA: TGTGCCAGCAGCACGGGGGGGAGGTACGAGCAGTACTTC
CDR3: CASSTGGRYEQYF

D: .
size: .
J: TRBJ2-6
V: TRBV27
DNA: TGTGCCAGCAGTTTATGGCTGAACTCTGGGGCCAACGTCCTGACTTTC
CDR3: CASSLWLNSGANVLTF

D: .
size: .
J: TRBJ1-3
V: TRBV28
DNA: TGTGCCAGCAGCATCCACTCTGGAAACACCATATATTTT
CDR3: CASSIHSGNTIYF

D: TRBD1
size: .
J: TRBJ2-7
V: TRBV7-6
DNA: TGTGCCAGCAGCCTTACAGGGGTCGAGCAGTACTTC
CDR3: CASSLTGVEQYF

D: .
size: .
J: TRBJ2-7
V: TRBV5-4
DNA: TGTGCCAGCAGCCGTAGGGGTGGGGGGGCGGCCTACGAGCAGTACTTC
CDR3: CASSRRGGGAAYEQYF

D: TRBD1
size: .
J: TRBJ2-2
V: TRBV28
DNA: TGTGCCAGCATTCGACAGGGACGAGTCACCGGGGAGCTGTTTTTT
CDR3: CASIRQGRVTGELFF

D: TRBD1
size: .
J: TRBJ1-2
V: TRBV29-1
DNA: TGCAGCGTTGAAGATCGACAGGGGAGGGATGGCTACACCTTC
CDR3: CSVEDRQGRDGYTF

D: .
size: .
J: TRBJ2-5
V: TRBV14
DNA: TGTGCCAGCAGCCAACGAAACACAGACCAAGAGACCCAGTACTTC
CDR3: CASSQRNTDQETQYF

D: TRBD1
size: .
J: TRBJ2-7
V: TRBV9
DNA: TGTGCCAGCAGCCCGGGACAGGGGGCCTACGAGCAGTACTTC
CDR3: CASSPGQGAYEQYF

D: TRBD2
size: .
J: TRBJ2-4
V: TRBV15
DNA: TGTGCCACCAGCAGAGAGGTAGCGGGGGGCTTAGCCAAAAACATTCAGTACTTC
CDR3: CATSREVAGGLAKNIQYF

D: .
size: .
J: TRBJ1-3
V: TRBV18
DNA: TGTGCCAGCTCATCCCAGGGATCCGGAAACACCATATATTTT
CDR3: CASSSQGSGNTIYF

D: .
size: .
J: TRBJ1-2
V: TRBV28
DNA: TGTGCCAGCACTACGGGATCCAGGGGCTACACCTTC
CDR3: CASTTGSRGYTF

D: .
size: once
J: TRBJ2-7
V: TRBV11-2
DNA: TGTGCCAGCAGCTTAGTTACGGGGGTGGGGTACGAGCAGTACTTC
CDR3: CASSLVTGVGYEQYF

D: .
size: .
J: TRBJ1-1
V: TRBV6-6
DNA: TGTGCCAGCAGTACTACAGTGATGAACACTGAAGCTTTCTTT
CDR3: CASSTTVMNTEAFF

D: .
size: once
J: TRBJ1-1
V: TRBV28
DNA: TGTGCCAGCAGGCCGAAGGGTTCTTCGAACACTGAAGCTTTCTTT
CDR3: CASRPKGSSNTEAFF

D: .
size: .
J: TRBJ2-7
V: TRBV28
DNA: TGTGCCAGCAGTCCAGGGCCCTCCTACGAGCAGTACTTC
CDR3: CASSPGPSYEQYF

D: .
size: .
J: TRBJ2-3
V: TRBV28
DNA: TGTGCCAGCATGTTGGGTGCTCCAAACACAGATACGCAGTATTTT
CDR3: CASMLGAPNTDTQYF

D: TRBD1
size: once
J: TRBJ1-2
V: TRBV5-6
DNA: TGTGCCAGCAGCTTGGGACAGGGGTTGGGCGGCTACACCTTC
CDR3: CASSLGQGLGGYTF

D: .
size: .
J: TRBJ1-6
V: TRBV25-1
DNA: TGTGCCAGCAGTGGGGTGAGTAATTCACCCCTCCACTTT
CDR3: CASSGVSNSPLHF

D: .
size: .
J: TRBJ1-3
V: TRBV27
DNA: TGTGCCAGCAGTGGGGCGAGCTCTGGAAACACCATATATTTT
CDR3: CASSGASSGNTIYF

D: .
size: .
J: TRBJ2-1
V: TRBV7-3
DNA: TGTGCCAGCAGCCCCCGACTGGGGGCCTACAATGAGCAGTTCTTC
CDR3: CASSPRLGAYNEQFF

D: TRBD1
size: .
J: TRBJ2-5
V: TRBV28
DNA: TGTGCCAGCAGTTTACAGGGGGCCAAGACCCAGTACTTC
CDR3: CASSLQGAKTQYF

D: .
size: .
J: TRBJ1-2
V: TRBV6-5
DNA: TGTGCCAGCAGCCCCCTGGAGGGCTACTATGGCTACACCTTC
CDR3: CASSPLEGYYGYTF